The TCR beta chain described here comes from a study of CD8 T cells in ankylosing spondylitis. TCRdb redid the calling of the 5' RACE reads with MiXCR, one entry per CDR3 protein. The profile shows around 430,000 distinct CDR3 sequences, under 20% of them singletons. The J segment lost 4 bases and the V segment lost 3 bases, leaving 7 bases of the junction unmatched. This CDR3 contains 16 residues. Germline loops: CDR1 MDHEN, CDR2 SYDVKM. On this clonotype itself: The antigen is unknown.

Study-level points and caveats: Among TCR beta sequences, a motif of several highly homologous variants appeared characteristic of ankylosing spondylitis blood.

The sequence was collected from a male donor with ankylosing spondylitis. Sequencing was done on a sample of blood, either unsorted or a sorted T cell fraction (not recorded which). This chain connects TRBV28 to TRBJ2-1; 9 bases line up with TRBD2. The CDR3 reads CASSLWAGGPYNEQFF. CDR3 DNA: TGTGCCAGCAGTTTGTGGGCGGGAGGGCCTTACAATGAGCAGTTCTTC.